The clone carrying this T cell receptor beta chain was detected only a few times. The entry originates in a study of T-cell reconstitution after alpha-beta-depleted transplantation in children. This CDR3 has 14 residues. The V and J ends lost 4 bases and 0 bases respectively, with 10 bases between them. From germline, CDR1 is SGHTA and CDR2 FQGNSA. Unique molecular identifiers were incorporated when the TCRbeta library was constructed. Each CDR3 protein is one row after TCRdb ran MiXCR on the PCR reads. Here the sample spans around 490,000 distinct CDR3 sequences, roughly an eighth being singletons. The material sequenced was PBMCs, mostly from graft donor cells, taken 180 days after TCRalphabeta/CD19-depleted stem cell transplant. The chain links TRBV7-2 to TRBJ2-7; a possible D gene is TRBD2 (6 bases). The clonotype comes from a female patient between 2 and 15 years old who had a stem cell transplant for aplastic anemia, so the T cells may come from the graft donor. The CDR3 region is CASSSLDYSYEQYF. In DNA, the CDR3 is TGTGCCAGCAGCTCATTGGACTACTCCTACGAGCAGTACTTC.